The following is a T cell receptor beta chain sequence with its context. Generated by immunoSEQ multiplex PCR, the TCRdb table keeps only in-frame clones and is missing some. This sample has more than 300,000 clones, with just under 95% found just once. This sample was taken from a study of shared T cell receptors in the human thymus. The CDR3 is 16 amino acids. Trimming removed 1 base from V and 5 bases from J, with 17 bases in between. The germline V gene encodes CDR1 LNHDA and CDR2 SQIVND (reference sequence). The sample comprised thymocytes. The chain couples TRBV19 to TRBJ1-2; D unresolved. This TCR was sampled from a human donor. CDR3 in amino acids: CASSIVGRLLGYGYTF. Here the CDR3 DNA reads TGTGCCAGTAGTATAGTCGGTAGACTCTTGGGGTATGGCTACACCTTC.